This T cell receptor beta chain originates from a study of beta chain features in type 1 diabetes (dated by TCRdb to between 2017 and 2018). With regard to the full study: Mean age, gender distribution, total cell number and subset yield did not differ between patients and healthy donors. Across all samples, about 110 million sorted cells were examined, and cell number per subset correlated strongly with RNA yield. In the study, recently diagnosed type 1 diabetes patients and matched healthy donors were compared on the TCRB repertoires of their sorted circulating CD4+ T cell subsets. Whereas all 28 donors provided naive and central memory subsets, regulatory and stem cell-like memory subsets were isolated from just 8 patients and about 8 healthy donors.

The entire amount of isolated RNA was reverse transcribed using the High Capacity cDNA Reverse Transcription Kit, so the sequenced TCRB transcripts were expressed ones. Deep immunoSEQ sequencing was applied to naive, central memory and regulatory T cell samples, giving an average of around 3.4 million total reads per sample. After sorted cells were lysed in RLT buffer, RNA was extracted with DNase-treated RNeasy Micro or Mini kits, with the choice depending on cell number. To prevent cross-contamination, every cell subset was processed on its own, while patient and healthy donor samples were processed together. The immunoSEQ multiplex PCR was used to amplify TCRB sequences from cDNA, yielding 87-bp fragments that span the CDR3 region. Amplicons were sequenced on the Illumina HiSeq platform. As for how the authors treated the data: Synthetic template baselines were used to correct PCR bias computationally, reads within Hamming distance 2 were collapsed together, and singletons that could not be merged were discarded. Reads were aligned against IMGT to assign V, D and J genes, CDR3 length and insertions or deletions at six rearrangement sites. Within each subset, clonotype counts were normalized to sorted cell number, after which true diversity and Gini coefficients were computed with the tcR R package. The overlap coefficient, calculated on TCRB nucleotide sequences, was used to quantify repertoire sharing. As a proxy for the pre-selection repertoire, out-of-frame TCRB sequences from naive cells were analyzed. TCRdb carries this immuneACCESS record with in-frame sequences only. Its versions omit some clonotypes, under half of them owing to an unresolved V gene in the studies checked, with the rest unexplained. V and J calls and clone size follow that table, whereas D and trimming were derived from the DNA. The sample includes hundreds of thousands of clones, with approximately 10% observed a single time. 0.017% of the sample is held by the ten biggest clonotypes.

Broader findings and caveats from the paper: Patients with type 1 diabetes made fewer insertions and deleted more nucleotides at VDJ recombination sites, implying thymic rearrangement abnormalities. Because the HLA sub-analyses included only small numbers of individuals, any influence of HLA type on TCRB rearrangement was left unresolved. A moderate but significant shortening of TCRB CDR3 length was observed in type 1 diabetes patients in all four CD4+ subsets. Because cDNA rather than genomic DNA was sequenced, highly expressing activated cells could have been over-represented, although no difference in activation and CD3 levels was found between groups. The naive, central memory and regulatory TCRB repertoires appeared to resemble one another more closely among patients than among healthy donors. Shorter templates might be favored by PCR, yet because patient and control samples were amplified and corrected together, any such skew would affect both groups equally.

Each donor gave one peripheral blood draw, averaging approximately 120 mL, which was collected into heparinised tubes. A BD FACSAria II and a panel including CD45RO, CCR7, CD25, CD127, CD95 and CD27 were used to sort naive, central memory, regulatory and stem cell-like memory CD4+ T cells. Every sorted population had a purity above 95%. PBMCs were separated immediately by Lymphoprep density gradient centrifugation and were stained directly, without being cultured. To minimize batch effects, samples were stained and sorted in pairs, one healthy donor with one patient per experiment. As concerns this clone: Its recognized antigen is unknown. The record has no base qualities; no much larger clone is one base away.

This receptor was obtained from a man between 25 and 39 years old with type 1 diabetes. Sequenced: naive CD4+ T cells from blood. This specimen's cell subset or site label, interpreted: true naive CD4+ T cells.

The DNA is as follows: TGTGCCTGGAGTGTAAAAGGGGGACCGCCCCAGCATTTT. This translates into CAWSVKGGPPQHF. The V and J genes are TRBV30 and TRBJ1-5, with a weak D call of TRBD1 (6 bases match). V and J lose 0 bases and 9 bases, and a span of 12 bases separates them. The CDR3 contains 13 residues, cysteine and phenylalanine counted. The CDR3 DNA has 39 bases and is translated from base 1. The germline V gene (reference sequence) provides CDR1 GTSNPN and CDR2 SVGIG.